This T cell receptor beta chain is drawn from a study of blood T cell repertoires in COVID-19 (dated by TCRdb to the early 2020s). In the study overall: Collaborator samples came from the United States, Italy and Spain and covered acute and convalescent phases of COVID-19. The prospective study material was composed of cDNA or gDNA derived from T cells, B-cell-depleted T cells, or PBMCs. Subjects who had been exposed to COVID-19, were actively infected with it, or had recovered from it provided the deeply sampled blood TCRbeta repertoires that made up the dataset. The repertoires were made available in a free public database intended to serve as a resource for research on the immune response to SARS-CoV-2. The samples were drawn from two sources: the first 160 participants of the ongoing ImmuneRACE study, and fewer than 1,500 subjects contributed by 6 global collaborators. Nearly every sample came with metadata listing a de-identified subject ID, COVID-19 status, age in years and sex. Where available, HLA class I and class II types were obtained from metadata supplied by the sample provider rather than from assay-based typing. Study-level results and caveats: How much clinical and demographic metadata was included differed by source and by participant, and the metadata was provided uncurated.

The immunoSEQ Assay, a bias-controlled multiplex PCR, was used to amplify TCRbeta CDR3 regions from genomic DNA. Per the original workflow: Within the assay, amplification of reference gene primers was used to estimate how many nucleated cells each sample contained. To quantify the absolute abundance of each unique TCRbeta CDR3 rearrangement, sequence reads were collapsed and filtered. For each sample, productive Simpson clonality was calculated by taking the square root of Simpson's diversity index across productive rearrangements. TCRdb took over this immuneACCESS table, retaining in-frame rearrangements with V and J assigned. Such tables are incomplete; in checked studies, under half of the missing clones stem from an unresolved V gene, and the remainder is unexplained. The DNA gave D and trimming, while V, J and clone size come from that table. Present in this sample are tens of thousands of clones, 89% of which were seen just once. The ten largest clones take up under 5.5% of the sample.

V sheds 0 bases and J sheds 2 bases, leaving 11 bases between their ends. Including the terminal cysteine and phenylalanine, the CDR3 comprises 16 residues. The CDR3 DNA has 48 bases and is translated from base 1. From the germline V gene (reference sequence), CDR1 is LNHDA and CDR2 is SQIVND. This clone has more than one count but fewer than ten. This receptor's antigen is unknown. Base qualities were left out, and no much larger clone turns up one base away. One collaborating source in Seattle enrolled patients during active infection and followed them longitudinally through the course of disease. Collaborating institutions collected whole blood in K2EDTA tubes following their own protocols. For TCRbeta analysis, collaborators shipped samples as frozen whole blood, isolated PBMCs, or DNA extracted from either of those sample types.

The TCR sequence derives from a man in his sixties with COVID-19, enrolled during active disease. The V gene is TRBV19 and the J gene is TRBJ2-4, with a tentative D gene TRBD2 over 6 matching bases. The sequencing sample was made of peripheral blood. The CDR3 reads as follows: CASSIEAGTSKNIQYF. The sequenced DNA: TGTGCCAGTAGTATAGAAGCGGGTACTTCCAAAAACATTCAGTACTTC.